This T cell receptor (beta chain) was identified in a study of technical replicates of blood from several donors (dated by TCRdb to about 2017). After removal of 4 bases from V and 14 bases from J, the junction retains 9 bases not matched to a gene. CDR1 and CDR2 were assigned from the germline V gene as MNHNS and SASEGT. The CDR3 measures 13 amino acids from cysteine to phenylalanine. The DNA shown is the 39-base CDR3, in frame from base 1. Concerning this clone itself: The target of this receptor is not known. Base quality data are lacking; no much larger clone is found one base away.

The library was made by the immunoSEQ multiplex PCR assay. The table comes from immuneACCESS by way of TCRdb, which keeps in-frame sequences with V and J called. Part of the clones is missing from these tables; in studies checked, under half for an unresolved V gene and the rest for unknown reasons. The sample contains about 70,000 clones, about 96% of them found a single time. The top ten hold around 0.2% of the sample. Sequencing was performed on T cells isolated from PBMCs. This TCR was sampled from a human donor in good health. In this chain, TRBV6-1 is recombined with TRBJ1-4, with 8 bases aligning to TRBD1. The nucleotide sequence reads as follows: TGTGCCAGCAGTGGGGGACAGGCCGTTTCGCTGTTTTTT. Translation gives CASSGGQAVSLFF.